Each of the 18 T cell receptor beta chains below was sequenced from the same sample in a study of cytomegalovirus exposure and HLA in healthy donors. In the PCR, 60 Vbeta and 13 Jbeta primers were used. The protocol was immunoSEQ multiplex PCR, while the TCRdb copy is restricted to in-frame clones and leaves out a portion. The sample carries some 120,000 clones, roughly 79% recorded once. What was sequenced was PBMCs. The receptors were sampled from a young man in good health and CMV-seronegative.

This clone was seen more than once but under ten times. The chain is built from TRBV2 and TRBJ1-2; D remains ambiguous. Germline V CDR1 and CDR2: SNHLY, FYNNEI. Trimming shortened V by 5 bases and J by 7 bases, and 8 bases separated the two germline ends. CDR3 size: 11 residues. The CDR3 nucleotides read TGTGCCAGCAGTTCAACGGGTGGCTACACCTTC. Residues: CASSSTGGYTF.

J is TRBJ2-1 and V is TRBV18; D gene ambiguous. Germline lookup yields CDR1 KGHSH and CDR2 LQKENI. V was shortened by 3 bases and J by 8 bases, with 8 bases between the two germline ends. CDR3 length equals 12 residues. CDR3 sequence: CASSPSRDEQFF. The CDR3 DNA reads TGTGCCAGCTCACCGTCTCGGGATGAGCAGTTCTTC.

The chain employs TRBV13 and TRBJ2-1; no clear D gene. The CDR3 runs 15 residues. V was pared by 0 bases and J by 1 base, with 7 bases between. The germline CDR1 and CDR2 sequences are PRHDT and FYEKMQ (reference sequence). CDR3 sequence (DNA): TGTGCCAGCAGCTTAGGAAGGAGTTCCTACAATGAGCAGTTCTTC. This gives the protein CASSLGRSSYNEQFF.

This chain connects TRBV4-1 to TRBJ1-5; D unclear. The germline V gene encodes CDR1 MGHRA and CDR2 YSYEKL. Trimming took off 1 base at V and 3 bases at J, with 13 bases between the two ends. The CDR3 covers 16 residues. CDR3 coding DNA: TGCGCCAGCAGCCAAGGTTGGCAGGCTCACAATCAGCCCCAGCATTTT. Translated, it gives CASSQGWQAHNQPQHF.

The rearrangement links TRBV7-8 to TRBJ2-3; D is perhaps TRBD1 (6 bases). There are 13 residues in the CDR3. The V gene lost 5 bases and the J gene lost 4 bases, with 10 bases spanning the gap. The germline CDR1 and CDR2 sequences are SGHVS and FQNEAQ. In DNA, the CDR3 is TGTGCCAGCAGCGCCAGACAGGCAGATACGCAGTATTTT. Its translation: CASSARQADTQYF.

The J gene is TRBJ2-1, the V gene TRBV19, with TRBD1 matching over 8 bases. The length of the CDR3 is 19 residues. Germline V gene data show CDR1 as LNHDA and CDR2 as SQIVND (reference sequence). V trimming: 6 bases; J trimming: 6 bases; junction bases outside the gene matches: 22. This CDR3 is CASRSDRGYRDALSNEQFF. The CDR3 region has the DNA TGTGCCAGTAGGTCAGACAGGGGATACCGGGACGCCCTATCCAATGAGCAGTTCTTC.

This chain connects TRBV6-4 to TRBJ1-2; 7 bases are shared with TRBD1. The germline CDR1 and CDR2 sequences are MRHNA and SNTAGT. CDR3 length: 15 residues. V shed 6 bases, J shed 4 bases, and the junction held 11 bases outside the gene matches. CDR3 residues: CASSQYHRDSYGYTF. In nucleotides, the CDR3 is TGTGCCAGCAGCCAATACCACCGGGACAGCTATGGCTACACCTTC.

This chain connects TRBV7-8 to TRBJ1-2; no firm D call. There are 14 residues in the CDR3. The ends were cut back, 1 base at V and 1 base at J, with 7 bases in the middle. Germline CDR1 and CDR2: SGHVS and FQNEAQ. The CDR3 nucleotides read TGTGCCAGCAGCTTAGTTCGGGATAACTATGGCTACACCTTC. Translated: CASSLVRDNYGYTF.

This chain joins TRBV27 and TRBJ2-1; 12 nucleotides match TRBD2. This CDR3 has 17 residues. The ends lost 3 bases at V and 9 bases at J; junction bases unmatched: 12. Germline V gene sequence: CDR1 MNHEY, CDR2 SMNVEV (reference sequence). CDR3 coding DNA: TGTGCCAGCAGTTTCTCCCCTCTAGCGGGGGGGCGCAGTGAGCAGTTCTTC. It yields the protein CASSFSPLAGGRSEQFF.

A few counts support this clone. V gene TRBV2 combines with J gene TRBJ2-7; D is unresolved. From germline, CDR1 is SNHLY and CDR2 FYNNEI. The CDR3 loop spans 11 amino acids. V gave up 2 bases and J gave up 6 bases, with 5 bases separating them. Here the CDR3 reads CASSESSEQYF. The CDR3 DNA reads TGTGCCAGCAGTGAATCGTCCGAGCAGTACTTC.

Only a few counts were recorded for this clone. The rearrangement joins TRBV7-2 to TRBJ1-2; tentatively, D is TRBD1 (5 bases). The V and J ends lost 5 bases and 1 base respectively, with 8 bases between them. The CDR3 spans 13 residues. Per germline, CDR1 SGHTA and CDR2 FQGNSA. The chain's CDR3 is CASSQDNNYGYTF. CDR3 DNA: TGTGCCAGCAGCCAGGACAATAACTATGGCTACACCTTC.

V gene TRBV6-5 combines with J gene TRBJ2-7; TRBD1 matches at 9 bases. With 5 bases clipped from V and 3 bases from J, the junction kept 5 bases outside the gene matches. The CDR3 runs 14 residues. Germline CDR1 MNHEY, CDR2 SVGAGI. The chain's CDR3 is CASSAGTGFYEQYF. The CDR3, as DNA: TGTGCCAGCAGTGCCGGGACAGGGTTCTACGAGCAGTACTTC.

The sample holds one count of this clone. Here the CDR3 reads CASSGDRGEKLFF. In DNA, the CDR3 is TGCGCCAGCAGCGGGGACAGAGGGGAAAAACTGTTTTTT. J is TRBJ1-4 and V is TRBV5-1; TRBD1 aligns across 7 bases. Germline lookup yields CDR1 SGHRS and CDR2 YFSETQ. Trimming cost V 4 bases and J 8 bases; bases outside gene matches: 5. The CDR3 runs 13 residues.

J is TRBJ1-1 and V is TRBV5-1; 7 bases map to TRBD1. The CDR3 loop spans 14 amino acids. CDR1 and CDR2 (germline): SGHRS, YFSETQ. Trimming at V came to 4 bases and at J to 6 bases, leaving 9 bases not matched to a gene. In DNA form, the CDR3 reads TGCGCCAGCAGCCGGACAGGCCAAGCCCCTGAAGCTTTCTTT. Protein: CASSRTGQAPEAFF.

This chain joins TRBV7-9 and TRBJ2-1; possibly TRBD2 for D (5 bases). Trimming stripped 5 bases from V and 8 bases from J, with 16 bases between. CDR1 SEHNR and CDR2 FQNEAQ come from the germline V gene (reference sequence). This CDR3 contains 14 residues. The CDR3 nucleotides are TGTGCCAGCAGCCCCGGGATTCGGGTTTATGAGCAGTTCTTC. Protein product: CASSPGIRVYEQFF.

This rearrangement joins TRBV5-6 to TRBJ2-7; 9 bases line up with TRBD1. Per germline, CDR1 SGHDT and CDR2 YYEEEE. CDR3 length: 15 residues. Trimming cost V 2 bases and J 2 bases; bases outside gene matches: 5. The CDR3 reads CASSLQGDRAYEQYF. In DNA, the CDR3 is TGTGCCAGCAGCTTACAAGGGGACAGGGCCTACGAGCAGTACTTC.

The chain joins TRBV21-1 to TRBJ1-6; whether TRBD1, the table's D call, matches the DNA was not checked. TRBV21-1 is a known pseudogene. The CDR3 is 13 residues long. The CDR3 spells CASSISSQGVLHF. The CDR3 nucleotides read TGTGCCAGCAGCATAAGCTCGCAGGGCGTCCTCCACTTT.

V is TRBV14 and J is TRBJ2-1; 10 positions agree with TRBD2. The ends lost 3 bases at V and 4 bases at J; junction bases unmatched: 6. This CDR3 contains 16 residues. Germline loops: CDR1 SGHDN, CDR2 FVKESK. CDR3 in amino acids: CASSHLAGVGYNEQFF. The CDR3 DNA follows: TGTGCCAGCAGCCATCTAGCGGGAGTGGGTTACAATGAGCAGTTCTTC.